This entry lists 2 T cell receptor beta chains sequenced from one sample in a study of T cells in localized non-small cell lung cancer (TCRdb year 2020). Receptor libraries were prepared by the immunoSEQ multiplex PCR assay. In its TCRdb copy, this immuneACCESS table keeps in-frame sequences only and misses some clones. Where compared with another copy, unresolved V genes explain less than half of these, and the others have no known cause. This sample is represented by some 24,000 clones; roughly 92% of them were singletons. The leading ten clones occupy 2.7% of the sample. This material consisted of peripheral blood, taken before any cancer treatment. These receptor sequences come from a woman aged 40-75 years with stage I lung adenocarcinoma.

V and J are TRBV10-3 and TRBJ2-7; 7 bases line up with TRBD2. The V and J ends lost 4 bases and 4 bases, in that order; junction bases with no gene match: 13. Germline CDR1 ENHRY, CDR2 SYGVKD. There are 16 residues in the CDR3. The CDR3 DNA sequence: TGTGCCATCAGTGGGGTCAGAGGACTAGAGCGGTACGAGCAGTACTTC. Amino acid sequence: CAISGVRGLERYEQYF.

This clone was counted a single time. This chain uses TRBV28 with TRBJ2-3; possible D gene TRBD2, 6 bases. There are 15 residues in the CDR3. Germline loops: CDR1 MDHEN, CDR2 SYDVKM. With 10 bases removed from V and 4 bases from J, the gap between germline ends came to 21 bases. DNA of the CDR3: TGTGCCATCCGGCCGGGACCCAGGAGGGCAGATACGCAGTATTTT. Translating it yields CAIRPGPRRADTQYF.